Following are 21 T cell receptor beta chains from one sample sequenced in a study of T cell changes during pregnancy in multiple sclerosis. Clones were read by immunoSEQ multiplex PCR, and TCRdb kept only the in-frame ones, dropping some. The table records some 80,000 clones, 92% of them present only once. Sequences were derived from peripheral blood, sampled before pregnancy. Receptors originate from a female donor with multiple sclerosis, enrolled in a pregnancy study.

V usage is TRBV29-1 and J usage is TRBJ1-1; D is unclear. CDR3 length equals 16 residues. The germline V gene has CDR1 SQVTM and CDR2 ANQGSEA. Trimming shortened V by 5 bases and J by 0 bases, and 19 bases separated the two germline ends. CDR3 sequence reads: CSVLSSSGPLNTEAFF. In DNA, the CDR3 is TGCAGCGTTTTATCTTCGAGCGGACCCCTGAACACTGAAGCTTTCTTT.

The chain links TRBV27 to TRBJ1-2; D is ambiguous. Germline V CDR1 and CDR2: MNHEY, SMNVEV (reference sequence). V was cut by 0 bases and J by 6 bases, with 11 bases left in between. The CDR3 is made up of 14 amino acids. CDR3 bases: TGTGCCAGCAGTTTATCGAAACAGCCTCATGGCTACACCTTC. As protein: CASSLSKQPHGYTF.

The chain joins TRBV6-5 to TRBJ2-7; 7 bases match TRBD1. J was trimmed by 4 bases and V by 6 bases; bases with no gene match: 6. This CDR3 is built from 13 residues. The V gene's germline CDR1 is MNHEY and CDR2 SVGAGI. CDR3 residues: CASRGDSGYEQYF. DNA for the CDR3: TGTGCCAGCAGAGGGGACAGTGGTTACGAGCAGTACTTC.

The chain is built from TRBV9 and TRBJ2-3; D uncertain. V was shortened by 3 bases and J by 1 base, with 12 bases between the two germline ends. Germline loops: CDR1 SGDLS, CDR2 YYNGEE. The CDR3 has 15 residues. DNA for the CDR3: TGTGCCAGCAGCGGCGAGGTGGGTGGCACAGATACGCAGTATTTT. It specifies CASSGEVGGTDTQYF.

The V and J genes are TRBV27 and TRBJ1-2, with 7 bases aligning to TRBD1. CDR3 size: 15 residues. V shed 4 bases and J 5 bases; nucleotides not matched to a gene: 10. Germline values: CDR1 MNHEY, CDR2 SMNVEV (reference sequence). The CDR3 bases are TGTGCCAGCAGTTCATTAAGGGACAGAGAATATGGCTACACCTTC. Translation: CASSSLRDREYGYTF.

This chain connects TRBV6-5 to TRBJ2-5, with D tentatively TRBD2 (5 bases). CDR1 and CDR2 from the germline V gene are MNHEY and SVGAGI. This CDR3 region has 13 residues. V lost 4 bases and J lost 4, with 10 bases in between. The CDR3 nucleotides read TGTGCCAGCAGTTTAGGAGGCCCAGAGACCCAGTACTTC. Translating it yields CASSLGGPETQYF.

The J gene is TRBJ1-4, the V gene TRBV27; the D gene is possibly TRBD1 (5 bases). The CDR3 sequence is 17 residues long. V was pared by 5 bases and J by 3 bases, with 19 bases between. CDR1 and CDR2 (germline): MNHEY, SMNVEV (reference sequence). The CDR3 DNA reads TGTGCCAGCAGTGGTCGCGCAGGGCGGATATCTAATGAAAAACTGTTTTTT. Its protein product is CASSGRAGRISNEKLFF.

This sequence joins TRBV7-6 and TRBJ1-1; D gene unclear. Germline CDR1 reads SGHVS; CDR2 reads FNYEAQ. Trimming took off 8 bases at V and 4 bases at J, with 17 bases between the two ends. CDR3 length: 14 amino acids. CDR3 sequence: CASCQNADCTEAFF. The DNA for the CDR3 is TGTGCCAGCTGCCAGAATGCGGATTGCACTGAAGCTTTCTTT.

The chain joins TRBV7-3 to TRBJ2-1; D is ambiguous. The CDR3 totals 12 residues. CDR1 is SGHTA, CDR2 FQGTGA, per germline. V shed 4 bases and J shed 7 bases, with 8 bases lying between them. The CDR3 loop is CASSSRPNEQFF. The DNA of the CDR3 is TGTGCCAGCAGCTCCCGTCCGAATGAGCAGTTCTTC.

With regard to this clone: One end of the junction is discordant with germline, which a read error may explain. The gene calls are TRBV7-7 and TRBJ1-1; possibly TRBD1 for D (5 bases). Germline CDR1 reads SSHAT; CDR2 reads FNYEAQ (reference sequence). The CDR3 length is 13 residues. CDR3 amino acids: CASSAGRGTEAFF. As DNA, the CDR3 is TGTGCTAGCAGCGCGGGGCGCGGCACTGAAGCTTTCTTT.

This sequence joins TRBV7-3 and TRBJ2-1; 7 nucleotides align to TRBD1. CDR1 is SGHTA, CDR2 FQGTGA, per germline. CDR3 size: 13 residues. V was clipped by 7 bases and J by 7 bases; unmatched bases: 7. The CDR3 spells CASTRQGSNEQFF. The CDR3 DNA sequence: TGTGCCAGCACCCGACAGGGTTCTAATGAGCAGTTCTTC.

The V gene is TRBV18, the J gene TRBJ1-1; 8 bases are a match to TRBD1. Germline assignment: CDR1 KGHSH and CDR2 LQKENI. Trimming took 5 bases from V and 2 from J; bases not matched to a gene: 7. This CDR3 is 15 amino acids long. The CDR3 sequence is CASSASGTGNTEAFF. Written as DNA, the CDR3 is TGTGCCAGCTCAGCGTCCGGGACAGGCAACACTGAAGCTTTCTTT.

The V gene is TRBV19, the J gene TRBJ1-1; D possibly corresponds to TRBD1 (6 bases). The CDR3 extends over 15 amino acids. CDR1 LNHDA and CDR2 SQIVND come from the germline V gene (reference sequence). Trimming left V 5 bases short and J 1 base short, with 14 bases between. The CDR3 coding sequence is TGTGCCAGTAGTTCCGGACAGCGGGGGAACACTGAAGCTTTCTTT. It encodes CASSSGQRGNTEAFF.

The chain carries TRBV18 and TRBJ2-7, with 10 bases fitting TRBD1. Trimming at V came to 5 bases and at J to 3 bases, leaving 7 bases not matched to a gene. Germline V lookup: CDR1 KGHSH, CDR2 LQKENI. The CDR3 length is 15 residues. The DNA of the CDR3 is TGTGCCAGCTCAGCTACCGGGACAGGGGACTACGAGCAGTACTTC. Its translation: CASSATGTGDYEQYF. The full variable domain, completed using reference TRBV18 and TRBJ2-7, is NAGVMQNPRHLVRRRGQEARLRCSPMKGHSHVYWYRQLPEEGLKFMVYLQKENIIDESGMPKERFSAEFPKEGPSILRIQQVVRGDSAAYFCASSATGTGDYEQYFGPGTRLTVT.

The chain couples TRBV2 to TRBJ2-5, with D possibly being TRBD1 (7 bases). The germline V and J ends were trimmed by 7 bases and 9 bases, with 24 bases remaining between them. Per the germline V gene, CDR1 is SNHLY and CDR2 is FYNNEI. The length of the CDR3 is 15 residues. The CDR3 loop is CASTPGLPARGAQYF. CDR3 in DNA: TGTGCCAGCACCCCCGGTCTACCGGCCAGGGGGGCCCAGTACTTC. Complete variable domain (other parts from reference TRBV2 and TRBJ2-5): EPEVTQTPSHQVTQMGQEVILRCVPISNHLYFYWYRQILGQKVEFLVSFYNNEISEKSEIFDDQFSVERPDGSNFTLKIRSTKLEDSAMYFCASTPGLPARGAQYFGPGTRLLVL.

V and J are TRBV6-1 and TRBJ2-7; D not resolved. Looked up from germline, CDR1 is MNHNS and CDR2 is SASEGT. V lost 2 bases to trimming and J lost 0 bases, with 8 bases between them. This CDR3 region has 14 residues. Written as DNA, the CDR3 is TGTGCCAGCAGTGAACCTACCGGCTCCTACGAGCAGTACTTC. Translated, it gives CASSEPTGSYEQYF.

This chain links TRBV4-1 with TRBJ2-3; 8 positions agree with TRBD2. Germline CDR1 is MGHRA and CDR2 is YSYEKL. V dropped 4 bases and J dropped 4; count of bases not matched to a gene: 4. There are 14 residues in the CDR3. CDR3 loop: CASSRGLAADTQYF. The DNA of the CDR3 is TGCGCCAGCAGCCGCGGACTAGCAGCAGATACGCAGTATTTT.

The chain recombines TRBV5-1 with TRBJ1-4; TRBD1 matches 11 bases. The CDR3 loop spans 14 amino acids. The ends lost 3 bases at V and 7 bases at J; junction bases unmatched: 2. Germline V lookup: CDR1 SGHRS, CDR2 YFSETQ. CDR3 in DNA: TGCGCCAGCAGCTGGGGACAGGGGGGTGAAAAACTGTTTTTT. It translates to CASSWGQGGEKLFF.

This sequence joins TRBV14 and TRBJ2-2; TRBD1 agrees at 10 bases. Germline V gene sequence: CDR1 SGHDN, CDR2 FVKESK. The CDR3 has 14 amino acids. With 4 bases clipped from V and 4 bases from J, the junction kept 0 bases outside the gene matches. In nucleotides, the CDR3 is TGTGCCAGCAGCCGGGACAGGGGCACCGGGGAGCTGTTTTTT. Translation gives CASSRDRGTGELFF.

CDR3 region: CASSYTGNEQFF. The CDR3 DNA is TGTGCCAGCAGTTATACAGGGAATGAGCAGTTCTTC. V gene TRBV6-6 combines with J gene TRBJ2-1, with D possibly being TRBD1 (6 bases). Trimming took 3 bases from V and 7 from J, leaving 7 bases between them. The CDR3 is 12 residues long. Germline loops: CDR1 MNHNY, CDR2 SVGAGI (reference sequence).

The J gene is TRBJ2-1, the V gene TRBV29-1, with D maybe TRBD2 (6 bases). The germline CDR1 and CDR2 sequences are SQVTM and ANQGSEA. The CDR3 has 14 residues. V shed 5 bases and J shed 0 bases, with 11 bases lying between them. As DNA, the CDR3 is TGCAGCGTTCCGCGGGGTAGCTCCTACAATGAGCAGTTCTTC. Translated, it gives CSVPRGSSYNEQFF.